A selection of T cell receptor beta chains follows, all from one sample in a study of blood T cell repertoires in COVID-19. Clones were sequenced by immunoSEQ multiplex PCR, and TCRdb holds only the in-frame ones, with some missing. The table shows tens of thousands of clones, with 80% to 85% occurring only once. Material for sequencing was peripheral blood. These receptors came from a man aged 25-40 years with COVID-19, enrolled during active disease. The CDR3 runs from the conserved cysteine through the conserved F or W. The order of the fields is D gene, clone size, J gene, V gene, CDR3 protein, CDR3 DNA. D genes are given only for firm matches. The size field is filled for only some rows; it gives once, few, many or a size class.

D gene: TRBD1; clone size: NA; J gene: TRBJ1-2; V gene: TRBV6-5; CDR3 protein: CASNPGQGGYGYTF; CDR3 DNA: TGTGCCAGCAACCCGGGACAGGGGGGATATGGCTACACCTTC
D gene: TRBD1; clone size: once; J gene: TRBJ2-7; V gene: TRBV11-3; CDR3 protein: CASRDRGSEQYF; CDR3 DNA: TGTGCCTCCCGGGACAGGGGGTCCGAGCAGTACTTC
D gene: NA; clone size: NA; J gene: TRBJ2-4; V gene: TRBV29-1; CDR3 protein: CSVVLHVAENIQYF; CDR3 DNA: TGCAGCGTTGTTCTTCACGTAGCGGAAAACATTCAGTACTTC
D gene: NA; clone size: NA; J gene: TRBJ2-7; V gene: TRBV28; CDR3 protein: CASSDRWGEQYF; CDR3 DNA: TGTGCCAGCAGCGACAGGTGGGGCGAGCAGTACTTC
D gene: NA; clone size: once; J gene: TRBJ2-7; V gene: TRBV29-1; CDR3 protein: CSVDGGLDRVDYEQYF; CDR3 DNA: TGCAGCGTTGACGGAGGCCTCGATCGGGTTGACTACGAGCAGTACTTC
D gene: NA; clone size: NA; J gene: TRBJ1-1; V gene: TRBV4-1; CDR3 protein: CASSPLGRDTEAFF; CDR3 DNA: TGCGCCAGCAGCCCTCTCGGGAGAGACACTGAAGCTTTCTTT
D gene: NA; clone size: NA; J gene: TRBJ2-5; V gene: TRBV5-1; CDR3 protein: CASSLGALNYQETQYF; CDR3 DNA: TGCGCCAGCAGCTTGGGTGCCTTAAACTACCAAGAGACCCAGTACTTC
D gene: TRBD2; clone size: NA; J gene: TRBJ2-2; V gene: TRBV24-1; CDR3 protein: CAIAISGGTGELFF; CDR3 DNA: TGTGCCATCGCAATTAGCGGGGGCACCGGGGAGCTGTTTTTT
D gene: TRBD2; clone size: NA; J gene: TRBJ2-1; V gene: TRBV7-8; CDR3 protein: CASSLGLADEGNEQFF; CDR3 DNA: TGTGCCAGCAGCCTGGGACTAGCGGACGAGGGGAATGAGCAGTTCTTC
D gene: TRBD2; clone size: NA; J gene: TRBJ2-7; V gene: TRBV29-1; CDR3 protein: CSVHSQAGDFYEQYF; CDR3 DNA: TGCAGCGTTCATAGTCAAGCGGGGGACTTCTACGAGCAGTACTTC
D gene: TRBD2; clone size: NA; J gene: TRBJ2-1; V gene: TRBV4-1; CDR3 protein: CASSRGLAGGKIYNEQFF; CDR3 DNA: TGCGCCAGCAGCCGTGGACTAGCGGGAGGGAAGATTTACAATGAGCAGTTCTTC
D gene: NA; clone size: NA; J gene: TRBJ2-2; V gene: TRBV18; CDR3 protein: CASSPRQGRGELFF; CDR3 DNA: TGTGCCAGCTCACCGAGGCAGGGTCGCGGGGAGCTGTTTTTT
D gene: NA; clone size: NA; J gene: TRBJ2-2; V gene: TRBV28; CDR3 protein: CASTSGSGNTGELFF; CDR3 DNA: TGTGCCAGCACCTCAGGGTCAGGGAACACCGGGGAGCTGTTTTTT
D gene: NA; clone size: NA; J gene: TRBJ1-6; V gene: TRBV5-4; CDR3 protein: CASSLQQDSPLHF; CDR3 DNA: TGTGCCAGCAGCCTCCAACAGGATTCACCCCTCCACTTT
D gene: TRBD2; clone size: once; J gene: TRBJ2-1; V gene: TRBV9; CDR3 protein: CASSAEGLADLRDEQFF; CDR3 DNA: TGTGCCAGCAGCGCCGAGGGACTAGCGGACCTCCGGGATGAGCAGTTCTTC
D gene: NA; clone size: few; J gene: TRBJ1-1; V gene: TRBV6-1; CDR3 protein: CASREQGSLGHTEAFF; CDR3 DNA: TGTGCCAGCAGGGAACAGGGTAGCCTAGGTCACACTGAAGCTTTCTTT
D gene: TRBD1; clone size: NA; J gene: TRBJ2-1; V gene: TRBV5-4; CDR3 protein: CASSSHRGLYNEQFF; CDR3 DNA: TGTGCCAGCAGCTCTCACAGGGGGCTATACAATGAGCAGTTCTTC
D gene: NA; clone size: NA; J gene: TRBJ1-1; V gene: TRBV27; CDR3 protein: CASSLKLMTEAFF; CDR3 DNA: TGTGCCAGCAGTTTGAAGCTTATGACTGAAGCTTTCTTT
D gene: NA; clone size: NA; J gene: TRBJ2-6; V gene: TRBV5-5; CDR3 protein: CASSLSLSNSGANVLTF; CDR3 DNA: TGTGCCAGCAGCTTGTCACTGTCCAACTCTGGGGCCAACGTCCTGACTTTC
D gene: TRBD2; clone size: once; J gene: TRBJ2-1; V gene: TRBV6-5; CDR3 protein: CASSSGSGGAYEQFF; CDR3 DNA: TGTGCCAGCAGCTCGGGTAGCGGGGGGGCATATGAGCAGTTCTTC
D gene: NA; clone size: NA; J gene: TRBJ2-5; V gene: TRBV30; CDR3 protein: CAWRPTGTLVETQYF; CDR3 DNA: TGTGCCTGGAGACCTACCGGGACACTGGTAGAGACCCAGTACTTC
D gene: TRBD2; clone size: NA; J gene: TRBJ2-5; V gene: TRBV28; CDR3 protein: CASSFGLAGVGETQYF; CDR3 DNA: TGTGCCAGCAGTTTTGGCCTAGCGGGAGTCGGAGAGACCCAGTACTTC
D gene: TRBD1; clone size: NA; J gene: TRBJ2-5; V gene: TRBV6-5; CDR3 protein: CASSSGTGGTGETQYF; CDR3 DNA: TGTGCCAGCAGTTCCGGGACAGGGGGTACAGGAGAGACCCAGTACTTC
D gene: NA; clone size: NA; J gene: TRBJ2-1; V gene: TRBV3-1/TRBV3-2; CDR3 protein: CASSQLGERDEQFF; CDR3 DNA: TGTGCCAGCAGCCAATTGGGTGAGCGAGATGAGCAGTTCTTC
D gene: NA; clone size: NA; J gene: TRBJ2-2; V gene: TRBV7-3; CDR3 protein: CASSLNGPGELFF; CDR3 DNA: TGTGCCAGCAGCTTAAATGGGCCCGGGGAGCTGTTTTTT
D gene: NA; clone size: NA; J gene: TRBJ2-7; V gene: TRBV5-8; CDR3 protein: CASSFHYTYEQYF; CDR3 DNA: TGTGCCAGCAGCTTCCACTACACCTACGAGCAGTACTTC
D gene: NA; clone size: NA; J gene: TRBJ2-7; V gene: TRBV5-4; CDR3 protein: CASSLGYVGSEQYF; CDR3 DNA: TGTGCCAGCAGCTTGGGATACGTCGGGAGCGAGCAGTACTTC
D gene: NA; clone size: NA; J gene: TRBJ1-3; V gene: TRBV3-1/TRBV3-2; CDR3 protein: CASSQGPSGNTIYF; CDR3 DNA: TGTGCCAGCAGCCAAGGGCCCTCAGGAAACACCATATATTTT
D gene: NA; clone size: NA; J gene: TRBJ1-3; V gene: TRBV4-3; CDR3 protein: CASSRQLQGPSGNTIYF; CDR3 DNA: TGCGCCAGCAGCCGACAATTACAGGGCCCCTCTGGAAACACCATATATTTT
D gene: NA; clone size: NA; J gene: TRBJ1-5; V gene: TRBV7-3; CDR3 protein: CASSLRGVRNQPQHF; CDR3 DNA: TGTGCCAGCAGCTTAAGGGGAGTCCGCAATCAGCCCCAGCATTTT
D gene: NA; clone size: NA; J gene: TRBJ2-3; V gene: TRBV6-5; CDR3 protein: CASSSRSDTQYF; CDR3 DNA: TGTGCCAGCAGCAGCAGGTCAGATACGCAGTATTTT
D gene: NA; clone size: NA; J gene: TRBJ2-5; V gene: TRBV5-1; CDR3 protein: CASSLEGQWETQYF; CDR3 DNA: TGCGCCAGCAGCTTGGAGGGGCAGTGGGAGACCCAGTACTTC
D gene: TRBD1; clone size: NA; J gene: TRBJ1-1; V gene: TRBV10-2; CDR3 protein: CASRTGAKNTEAFF; CDR3 DNA: TGCGCCAGCAGGACAGGGGCCAAGAACACTGAAGCTTTCTTT
D gene: TRBD1; clone size: once; J gene: TRBJ2-7; V gene: TRBV7-6; CDR3 protein: CASSSGPGQSSYEQYF; CDR3 DNA: TGTGCCAGCAGCTCCGGTCCGGGACAGTCCTCCTACGAGCAGTACTTC
D gene: NA; clone size: once; J gene: TRBJ1-2; V gene: TRBV5-4; CDR3 protein: CASSSPLVAGDNYGYTF; CDR3 DNA: TGTGCCAGCAGCTCCCCCTTAGTGGCGGGCGATAACTATGGCTACACCTTC
D gene: NA; clone size: many; J gene: TRBJ1-5; V gene: TRBV7-2; CDR3 protein: CASSTSGGNSNQPQHF; CDR3 DNA: TGTGCCAGCAGCACAAGCGGGGGGAATAGCAATCAGCCCCAGCATTTT
D gene: NA; clone size: NA; J gene: TRBJ2-7; V gene: TRBV5-1; CDR3 protein: CASSPGKAVGYEQYF; CDR3 DNA: TGCGCCAGCAGCCCGGGAAAGGCAGTAGGTTACGAGCAGTACTTC
D gene: NA; clone size: few; J gene: TRBJ2-2; V gene: TRBV28; CDR3 protein: CASSDTGDGELFF; CDR3 DNA: TGTGCCAGCAGTGACACGGGGGACGGGGAGCTGTTTTTT
D gene: TRBD2; clone size: NA; J gene: TRBJ2-3; V gene: TRBV11-2; CDR3 protein: CASSPTSVSTDTQYF; CDR3 DNA: TGTGCCAGCAGTCCGACTAGCGTTAGCACAGATACGCAGTATTTT
D gene: TRBD1; clone size: NA; J gene: TRBJ1-5; V gene: TRBV28; CDR3 protein: CASSSLGQGNQPQHF; CDR3 DNA: TGTGCCAGCAGTTCCCTGGGACAGGGCAATCAGCCCCAGCATTTT
D gene: TRBD1; clone size: NA; J gene: TRBJ2-1; V gene: TRBV7-9; CDR3 protein: CASSSSTGGAYNEQFF; CDR3 DNA: TGTGCCAGCAGCTCTAGCACAGGGGGCGCTTACAATGAGCAGTTCTTC
D gene: TRBD1; clone size: NA; J gene: TRBJ1-1; V gene: TRBV30; CDR3 protein: CAWGRTGYTEAFF; CDR3 DNA: TGTGCCTGGGGCCGGACAGGGTACACTGAAGCTTTCTTT
D gene: TRBD2; clone size: NA; J gene: TRBJ2-1; V gene: TRBV11-2; CDR3 protein: CASSPGTSGRPSDEQFF; CDR3 DNA: TGTGCCAGCAGCCCGGGGACTAGCGGGAGGCCCAGCGATGAGCAGTTCTTC
D gene: NA; clone size: NA; J gene: TRBJ2-7; V gene: TRBV27; CDR3 protein: CASSLEGTYEQYF; CDR3 DNA: TGTGCCAGCAGTTTAGAGGGAACCTACGAGCAGTACTTC
D gene: NA; clone size: NA; J gene: TRBJ1-5; V gene: TRBV19; CDR3 protein: CASSIQGWGNQPQHF; CDR3 DNA: TGTGCCAGTAGTATACAGGGGTGGGGCAATCAGCCCCAGCATTTT
D gene: NA; clone size: NA; J gene: TRBJ2-7; V gene: TRBV5-1; CDR3 protein: CASSLAYSMDIAYEQYF; CDR3 DNA: TGCGCCAGCAGCTTGGCTTATTCCATGGACATAGCCTACGAGCAGTACTTC
D gene: NA; clone size: NA; J gene: TRBJ2-3; V gene: TRBV11-3; CDR3 protein: CASSLSIDTQYF; CDR3 DNA: TGTGCCAGCAGCCTTTCTATAGATACGCAGTATTTT
D gene: NA; clone size: NA; J gene: TRBJ2-3; V gene: TRBV28; CDR3 protein: CASSLEQGTDTQYF; CDR3 DNA: TGTGCCAGCAGTTTGGAACAGGGCACAGATACGCAGTATTTT
D gene: NA; clone size: once; J gene: TRBJ1-1; V gene: TRBV4-1; CDR3 protein: CASSQSPGGATEAFF; CDR3 DNA: TGCGCCAGCAGCCAAAGCCCGGGGGGGGCCACTGAAGCTTTCTTT
D gene: TRBD1; clone size: NA; J gene: TRBJ1-5; V gene: TRBV7-2; CDR3 protein: CASSLGTGRGNQPQHF; CDR3 DNA: TGTGCCAGCAGCTTAGGGACAGGGAGGGGTAATCAGCCCCAGCATTTT
D gene: NA; clone size: NA; J gene: TRBJ2-7; V gene: TRBV7-8; CDR3 protein: CASSWGDRAYEQYF; CDR3 DNA: TGTGCCAGCAGCTGGGGCGACAGAGCCTACGAGCAGTACTTC
D gene: NA; clone size: NA; J gene: TRBJ2-1; V gene: TRBV11-3; CDR3 protein: CASSVISGEGNEQFF; CDR3 DNA: TGTGCCAGCAGCGTCATTTCAGGGGAAGGCAATGAGCAGTTCTTC
D gene: NA; clone size: NA; J gene: TRBJ1-1; V gene: TRBV2; CDR3 protein: CATNRGNTEAFF; CDR3 DNA: TGTGCCACCAATAGAGGGAACACTGAAGCTTTCTTT
D gene: TRBD2; clone size: NA; J gene: TRBJ2-7; V gene: TRBV5-8; CDR3 protein: CASSLGGRGAYEQYF; CDR3 DNA: TGTGCCAGCAGCTTGGGGGGGCGGGGGGCCTACGAGCAGTACTTC
D gene: TRBD2; clone size: NA; J gene: TRBJ2-1; V gene: TRBV18; CDR3 protein: CASSPGEGRECFF; CDR3 DNA: TGTGCCAGCTCACCCGGAGAAGGGCGGGAGTGCTTCTTC
D gene: NA; clone size: NA; J gene: TRBJ1-1; V gene: TRBV9; CDR3 protein: CASSQTGANTEAFF; CDR3 DNA: TGTGCCAGCAGCCAAACAGGAGCCAACACTGAAGCTTTCTTT
D gene: TRBD1; clone size: NA; J gene: TRBJ1-6; V gene: TRBV6-5; CDR3 protein: CASSTDRGSSPLHF; CDR3 DNA: TGTGCCAGCAGTACCGACAGGGGTAGTTCACCCCTCCACTTT
D gene: NA; clone size: once; J gene: TRBJ2-7; V gene: TRBV7-9; CDR3 protein: CASEALSSYEQYF; CDR3 DNA: TGTGCCAGCGAGGCCCTGAGCTCCTACGAGCAGTACTTC
D gene: NA; clone size: NA; J gene: TRBJ1-6; V gene: TRBV30; CDR3 protein: CAWSYGSSYNSPLHF; CDR3 DNA: TGTGCCTGGAGTTACGGGAGCTCCTATAATTCACCCCTCCACTTT
D gene: NA; clone size: NA; J gene: TRBJ1-2; V gene: TRBV30; CDR3 protein: CAWSATGLTFYTF; CDR3 DNA: TGTGCCTGGAGTGCGACAGGCCTAACGTTCTACACCTTC